Shown below are 28 T cell receptor beta chains from a single sample sequenced in a study of vaccination effects on CD4 cells after COVID-19. These TCRs' antigens remain unknown. Profiling relied on immunoSEQ multiplex PCR, and the TCRdb table lists in-frame clones only, not all of them. The sample includes over 30,000 clones, 70% of them seen just once. Sequencing in the ViraFEST assay came after antigen-specific CD4+ T cells had been expanded with viral peptide pools, which were used to stimulate PBMC. Subsequent to a culture period of about ten days, CD4+ T cells were isolated. Vaccinees lacked prior SARS-CoV-2 infection and tested negative for nucleocapsid antibodies. Sequenced here: CD4+ T cells from PBMCs cultured with SARS-CoV-2 spike peptides, sampled before COVID-19 vaccination. The receptors derive from a human donor who received a COVID-19 vaccine.

As DNA, the CDR3 is TGTGCCAGCAGGACAGGGAGTAACTATGGCTACACCTTC. This translates into CASRTGSNYGYTF. J is TRBJ1-2 and V is TRBV6-5; 7 positions agree with TRBD1. The germline V gene encodes CDR1 MNHEY and CDR2 SVGAGI. CDR3 length: 13 amino acids. Trimming removed 6 bases from V and 1 base from J; junction bases left unmatched: 2.

This rearrangement joins TRBV7-9 to TRBJ2-4; no reliable D call. This CDR3 region has 14 residues. Germline V lookup: CDR1 SEHNR, CDR2 FQNEAQ (reference sequence). Trimming took off 8 bases at V and 0 bases at J, with 11 bases between the two ends. The CDR3 loop reads CASGDRLAKNIQYF. CDR3 DNA: TGTGCCAGCGGGGATAGATTAGCCAAAAACATTCAGTACTTC. The full variable domain, completed using reference TRBV7-9 and TRBJ2-4, is DTGVSQNPRHKITKRGQNVTFRCDPISEHNRLYWYRQTLGQGPEFLTYFQNEAQLEKSRLLSDRFSAERPKGSFSTLEIQRTEQGDSAMYLCASGDRLAKNIQYFGAGTRLSVL.

The chain links TRBV15 to TRBJ2-7; D ambiguous. V lost 4 bases and J 1 base, leaving 17 bases between the germline ends. Germline loops: CDR1 LNHNV, CDR2 YYDKDF (reference sequence). CDR3 size: 16 residues. The CDR3 region has the DNA TGTGCCACCAGCACCCGGCTCCAGACAATTTCCTACGAGCAGTACTTC. Translated, it gives CATSTRLQTISYEQYF.

The chain links TRBV30 to TRBJ2-2; D unresolved. The germline V and J ends were trimmed by 2 bases and 4 bases, with 5 bases remaining between them. The CDR3 is made up of 12 amino acids. Germline CDR1 reads GTSNPN; CDR2 reads SVGIG (reference sequence). The CDR3 bases are TGTGCCTGGAGTTTGGGCACCGGGGAGCTGTTTTTT. Translating it yields CAWSLGTGELFF.

As for this clone: At one of its ends the junction is not consistent with the germline gene, which may arise from a read error. The rearrangement links TRBV29-1 to TRBJ2-1; TRBD1 might be the D (5 bases). This CDR3 is 11 amino acids long. CDR1 is SQVTM and CDR2 is ANQGSEA in the germline V gene. This CDR3 reads CSALGQAIFLF. The CDR3 DNA reads TGCAGCGCACTGGGGCAGGCGATCTTTCTCTTC.

The V gene is TRBV10-3, the J gene TRBJ2-7, with D uncertain. This CDR3 region has 11 residues. The ends were cut back, 6 bases at V and 5 bases at J, with 8 bases in the middle. In germline, CDR1 is ENHRY, CDR2 SYGVKD. The CDR3 sequence: CAIRDDHEQYF. CDR3 DNA: TGTGCCATCAGGGACGATCACGAGCAGTACTTC.

This chain uses TRBV10-3 with TRBJ1-2; 7 bases agree with TRBD1. With 4 bases clipped from V and 2 bases from J, the junction kept 4 bases outside the gene matches. Per the germline V gene, CDR1 is ENHRY and CDR2 is SYGVKD. There are 14 residues in the CDR3. CDR3 sequence (DNA): TGTGCCATCAGTGCAGGGGGTGGCAACTATGGCTACACCTTC. Protein sequence: CAISAGGGNYGYTF.

This clone has only one observation. Written as DNA, the CDR3 is TGTGCCAGCAGTTATAACAGCCAAAGTTACAATGAGCAGTTCTTC. As protein: CASSYNSQSYNEQFF. This chain uses TRBV6-6 with TRBJ2-1; no reliable D call. CDR3 size: 15 residues. V shed 3 bases and J shed 4 bases, with 13 bases lying between them. Germline lookup yields CDR1 MNHNY and CDR2 SVGAGI (reference sequence).

J is TRBJ2-1 and V is TRBV7-9, with D possibly TRBD1 on 6 matching bases. Germline CDR1 reads SEHNR; CDR2 reads FQNEAQ (reference sequence). This CDR3 spans 12 amino acids. Trimming left V 7 bases short and J 10 bases short, with 14 bases between. DNA of the CDR3: TGTGCCAGCACTCTCGAAAGGGGGGAGCAGTTCTTC. This gives the protein CASTLERGEQFF.

This chain connects TRBV7-9 to TRBJ1-1; 9 bases fit TRBD1. Germline CDR1 and CDR2: SEHNR and FQNEAQ (reference sequence). The junction had 5 bases not matched to a gene; V was cut back by 4 bases and J by 5 bases. This CDR3 comprises 14 residues. This CDR3 is CASSYRQGGTEAFF. The CDR3 nucleotides read TGTGCCAGCAGCTACCGACAGGGGGGGACTGAAGCTTTCTTT.

The chain is built from TRBV19 and TRBJ1-1; D is undetermined. Germline CDR1 LNHDA, CDR2 SQIVND (reference sequence). The V end was cut by 8 bases, the J end by 0 bases, with 10 bases between. CDR3 length: 13 residues. The chain's CDR3 is CASSQVMNTEAFF. The CDR3 region has the DNA TGTGCCAGTTCTCAGGTTATGAACACTGAAGCTTTCTTT.

The table lists this clone with a few counts. The V and J genes are TRBV24-1 and TRBJ2-2; 10 nucleotides match TRBD1. V lost 8 bases and J lost 3; bases outside the gene matches: 2. The CDR3 is 14 amino acids. Per the germline V gene, CDR1 is KGHDR and CDR2 is SFDVKD. The CDR3 DNA is TGTGCCACCACAGGGACAGGGGACACCGGGGAGCTGTTTTTT. It is translated as CATTGTGDTGELFF.

The V call is TRBV5-4, the J call TRBJ2-3; 8 nucleotides match TRBD2. This CDR3 has 17 amino acids. Germline V lookup: CDR1 SGHNT, CDR2 YYREEE (reference sequence). The V and J ends lost 2 bases and 4 bases, in that order; junction bases with no gene match: 12. The CDR3 region has the DNA TGTGCCAGCAGCTTTCCCGGGACTAGAAGTTTCGCAGATACGCAGTATTTT. It translates to CASSFPGTRSFADTQYF.

This sequence joins TRBV5-6 and TRBJ2-7; 9 bases map to TRBD1. V gave up 3 bases and J gave up 4 bases; unmatched junction bases: 8. CDR3 length: 15 amino acids. Germline CDR1 is SGHDT and CDR2 is YYEEEE. The CDR3 nucleotides are TGTGCCAGCAGCTGGGCCGGGACAGGGAAGTACGAGCAGTACTTC. It is translated as CASSWAGTGKYEQYF. Supplemented by reference TRBV5-6 and TRBJ2-7, the full variable domain reads DAGVTQSPTHLIKTRGQQVTLRCSPKSGHDTVSWYQQALGQGPQFIFQYYEEEERQRGNFPDRFSGHQFPNYSSELNVNALLLGDSALYLCASSWAGTGKYEQYFGPGTRLTVT.

The chain couples TRBV11-1 to TRBJ2-3, with 11 positions matching TRBD2. The V and J ends lost 5 bases and 1 base, in that order; junction bases with no gene match: 5. The CDR3 contains 16 residues. Per germline, CDR1 SGHAT and CDR2 FQDESV (reference sequence). In DNA, the CDR3 is TGTGCCAGCAGCGTCCCGGGACTAGCGGGCACAGATACGCAGTATTTT. Residues: CASSVPGLAGTDTQYF.

The chain couples TRBV5-4 to TRBJ2-1; 7 bases are shared with TRBD2. Germline lookup yields CDR1 SGHNT and CDR2 YYREEE (reference sequence). The CDR3 length is 16 residues. Germline trimming cut 0 bases from V and 0 bases from J; bases unmatched to any gene: 3. CDR3 residues: CASSLGGGSSYNEQFF. The CDR3 coding sequence is TGTGCCAGCAGCTTGGGTGGCGGGAGCTCCTACAATGAGCAGTTCTTC.

J is TRBJ1-5 and V is TRBV27; perhaps TRBD1 as D (5 bases). V gave up 4 bases and J gave up 5 bases, with 18 bases separating them. Germline CDR1 reads MNHEY; CDR2 reads SMNVEV (reference sequence). CDR3 length equals 16 residues. This CDR3 reads CASSSLSARGYQPQHF. The CDR3 region has the DNA TGTGCCAGCAGTTCCTTATCGGCTAGGGGATATCAGCCCCAGCATTTT.

The J gene is TRBJ1-2, the V gene TRBV5-1; D not resolved. V lost 1 base and J lost 8, with 15 bases in between. Germline CDR1 reads SGHRS; CDR2 reads YFSETQ. This CDR3 is 14 amino acids long. In DNA, the CDR3 is TGCGCCAGCAGCTTGTATATCGGTGCTGGGGGCTACACCTTC. Its translation: CASSLYIGAGGYTF.

This clone was recorded a few times. The chain carries TRBV7-8 and TRBJ2-5; possible D gene TRBD1, 6 bases. Deletions cut 5 bases from V and 5 bases from J, with 12 bases between. The CDR3 consists of 13 residues. Germline V gene sequence: CDR1 SGHVS, CDR2 FQNEAQ. The CDR3 is CASSATQGETQYF. CDR3 coding DNA: TGTGCCAGCAGCGCTACTCAGGGGGAGACCCAGTACTTC.

The chain links TRBV5-1 to TRBJ2-3; 8 bases map to TRBD2. V was pared by 1 base and J by 4 bases, with 2 bases of the junction left unmatched. Per the germline V gene, CDR1 is SGHRS and CDR2 is YFSETQ. The CDR3 spans 14 residues. CDR3 DNA: TGCGCCAGCAGCTTGAGCGGGAGTTCAGATACGCAGTATTTT. It is translated as CASSLSGSSDTQYF.

The chain links TRBV27 to TRBJ2-3, with 8 bases lining up with TRBD2. Germline V lookup: CDR1 MNHEY, CDR2 SMNVEV (reference sequence). The CDR3 contains 18 residues. The ends lost 4 bases at V and 2 bases at J; junction bases unmatched: 14. CDR3 sequence: CASSSTSGVPVYTDTQYF. CDR3 coding DNA: TGTGCCAGCAGTTCAACTAGCGGTGTACCCGTTTACACAGATACGCAGTATTTT.

This clone was counted only a few times. The chain recombines TRBV30 with TRBJ2-1, with 9 bases fitting TRBD2. The CDR3 sequence is 14 residues long. Germline CDR1 and CDR2: GTSNPN and SVGIG (reference sequence). V lost 4 bases, J lost 2 bases, and 3 bases stayed unmatched. This chain's CDR3 is CAWNPSGAYNEQFF. Written as DNA, the CDR3 is TGTGCCTGGAATCCTAGCGGGGCCTACAATGAGCAGTTCTTC.

V is TRBV3-1 (or the pseudogene TRBV3-2) and J is TRBJ1-5; no definite D call. CDR1 is LGHDT, CDR2 YNNKEL, per germline (reference sequence). The V gene lost 4 bases and the J gene lost 5 bases, with 12 bases spanning the gap. The CDR3 sequence is 14 residues long. CDR3 loop: CASSLGRQDQPQHF. Written as DNA, the CDR3 is TGTGCCAGCAGCCTGGGCCGACAAGATCAGCCCCAGCATTTT.

V usage is TRBV29-1 and J usage is TRBJ1-2, with 7 bases fitting TRBD1. The CDR3 is 17 residues long. Germline CDR1 is SQVTM and CDR2 is ANQGSEA. V lost 4 bases to trimming and J lost 5 bases; unmatched junction nucleotides: 19. The CDR3 DNA reads as TGCAGCGTTGCGGGGGGGTCAGGGGGATCCTCGAGATATGGCTACACCTTC. It is translated as CSVAGGSGGSSRYGYTF. Full variable domain (remainder filled in from reference TRBV29-1 and TRBJ1-2): SAVISQKPSRDICQRGTSLTIQCQVDSQVTMMFWYRQQPGQSLTLIATANQGSEATYESGFVIDKFPISRPNLTFSTLTVSNMSPEDSSIYLCSVAGGSGGSSRYGYTFGSGTRLTVV.

The V call is TRBV11-2, the J call TRBJ1-2; unclear D gene. Germline CDR1 reads SGHAT; CDR2 reads FQNNGV. V was cut by 1 base and J by 7 bases, with 19 bases left in between. This CDR3 has 16 residues. The CDR3 nucleotides read TGTGCCAGCAGCTTAGGGGCGTCAGCACTTATCGGTGGCTACACCTTC. It translates to CASSLGASALIGGYTF.

The chain uses TRBV2 and TRBJ1-2; 7 positions agree with TRBD1. CDR3 length: 14 residues. J lost 2 bases, V lost 6 bases, and 6 bases had no gene match. Germline values: CDR1 SNHLY, CDR2 FYNNEI. CDR3 protein: CASRRDSPNYGYTF. CDR3 DNA: TGTGCCAGCAGGAGGGACAGCCCGAACTATGGCTACACCTTC. Together with reference TRBV2 and TRBJ1-2, the CDR3 gives the full variable domain: EPEVTQTPSHQVTQMGQEVILRCVPISNHLYFYWYRQILGQKVEFLVSFYNNEISEKSEIFDDQFSVERPDGSNFTLKIRSTKLEDSAMYFCASRRDSPNYGYTFGSGTRLTVV.

The chain carries TRBV29-1 and TRBJ1-1; no definite D call. CDR1 and CDR2 (germline): SQVTM, ANQGSEA. V lost 4 bases and J 9 bases, leaving 12 bases between the germline ends. The CDR3 extends over 11 amino acids. This CDR3 reads CSVASTTKAFF. CDR3 bases: TGCAGCGTTGCTTCCACAACCAAAGCTTTCTTT.

This clone was counted only a few times. This rearrangement joins TRBV7-2 to TRBJ2-7; 9 bases align to TRBD1. The CDR3 runs 15 residues. V dropped 1 base and J dropped 1; count of bases not matched to a gene: 2. CDR1 and CDR2 from the germline V gene are SGHTA and FQGNSA. As DNA, the CDR3 is TGTGCCAGCAGCTTAGAAGGACAGGGGTCCTACGAGCAGTACTTC. Encoded protein: CASSLEGQGSYEQYF.